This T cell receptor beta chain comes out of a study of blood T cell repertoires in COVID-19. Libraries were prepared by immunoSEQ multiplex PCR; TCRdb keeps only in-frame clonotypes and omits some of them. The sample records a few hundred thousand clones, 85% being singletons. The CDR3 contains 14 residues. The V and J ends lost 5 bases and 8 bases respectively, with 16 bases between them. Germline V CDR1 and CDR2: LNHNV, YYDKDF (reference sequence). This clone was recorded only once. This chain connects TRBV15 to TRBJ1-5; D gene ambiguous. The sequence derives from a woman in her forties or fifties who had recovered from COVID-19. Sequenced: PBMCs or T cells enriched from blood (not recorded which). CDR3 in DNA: TGTGCCACCAGCGAGAGGTCGGGGTTCAAGCCCCAGCATTTT. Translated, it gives CATSERSGFKPQHF. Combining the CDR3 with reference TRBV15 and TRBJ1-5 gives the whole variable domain DAMVIQNPRYQVTQFGKPVTLSCSQTLNHNVMYWYQQKSSQAPKLLFHYYDKDFNNEADTPDNFQSRRPNTSFCFLDIRSPGLGDTAMYLCATSERSGFKPQHFGDGTRLSIL.